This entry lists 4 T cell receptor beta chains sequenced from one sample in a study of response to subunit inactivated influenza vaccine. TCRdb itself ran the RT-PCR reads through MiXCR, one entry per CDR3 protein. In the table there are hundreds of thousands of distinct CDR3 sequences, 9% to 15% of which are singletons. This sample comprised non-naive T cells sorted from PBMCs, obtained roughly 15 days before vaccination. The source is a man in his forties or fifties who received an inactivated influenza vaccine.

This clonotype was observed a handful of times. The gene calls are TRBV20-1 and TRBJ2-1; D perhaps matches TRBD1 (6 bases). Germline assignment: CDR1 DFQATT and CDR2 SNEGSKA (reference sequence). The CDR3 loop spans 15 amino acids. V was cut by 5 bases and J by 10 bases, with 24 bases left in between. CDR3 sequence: CSAPNYDQGRKEQFF. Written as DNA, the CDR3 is TGCAGTGCTCCTAACTACGATCAGGGGCGAAAGGAGCAGTTCTTC.

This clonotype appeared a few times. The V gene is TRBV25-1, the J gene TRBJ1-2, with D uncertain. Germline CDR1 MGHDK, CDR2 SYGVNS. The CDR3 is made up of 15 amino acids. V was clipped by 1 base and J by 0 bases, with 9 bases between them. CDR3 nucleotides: TGTGCCAGCAGTGAATTCAGAGGGTCTAACTATGGCTACACCTTC. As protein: CASSEFRGSNYGYTF.

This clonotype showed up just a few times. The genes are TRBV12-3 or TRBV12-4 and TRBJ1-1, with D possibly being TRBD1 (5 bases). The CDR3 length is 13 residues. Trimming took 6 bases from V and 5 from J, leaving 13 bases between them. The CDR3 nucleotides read TGTGCCAGCAGCCTGATACAGGCAACTGAAGCTTTCTTT. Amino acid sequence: CASSLIQATEAFF.

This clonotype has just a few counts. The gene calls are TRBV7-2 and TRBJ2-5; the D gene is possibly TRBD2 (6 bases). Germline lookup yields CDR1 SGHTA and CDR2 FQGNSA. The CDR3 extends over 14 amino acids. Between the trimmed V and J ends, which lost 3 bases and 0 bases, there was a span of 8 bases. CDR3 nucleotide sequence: TGTGCCAGCAGCTTCCGGGGGTACCAAGAGACCCAGTACTTC. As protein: CASSFRGYQETQYF.